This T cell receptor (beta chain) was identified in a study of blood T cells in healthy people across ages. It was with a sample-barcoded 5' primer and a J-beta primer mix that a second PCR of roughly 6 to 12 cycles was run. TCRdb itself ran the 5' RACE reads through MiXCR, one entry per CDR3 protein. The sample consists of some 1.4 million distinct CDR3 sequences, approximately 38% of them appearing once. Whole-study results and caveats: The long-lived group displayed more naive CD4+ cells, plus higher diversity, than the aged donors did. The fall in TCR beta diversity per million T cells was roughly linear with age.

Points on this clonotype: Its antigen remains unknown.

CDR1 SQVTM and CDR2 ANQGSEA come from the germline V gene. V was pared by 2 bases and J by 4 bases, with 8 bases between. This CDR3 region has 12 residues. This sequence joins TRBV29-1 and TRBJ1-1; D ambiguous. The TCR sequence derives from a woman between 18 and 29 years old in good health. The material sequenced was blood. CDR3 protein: CSVESEITEAFF. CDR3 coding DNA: TGCAGCGTTGAAAGTGAAATCACTGAAGCTTTCTTT.